Below, 27 T cell receptor beta chains from the same sample are listed, as sequenced in a study of Graves' ophthalmopathy and Graves' hyperthyroidism. TCR beta CDR3 amplification used RNA transcripts. The library came from an HTBI-primed first-round RT-PCR and a second-round multiplex PCR. Via MiXCR, TCRdb re-called the multiplex PCR reads, giving one row per CDR3 protein. The sample contains hundreds of thousands of distinct CDR3 sequences, around 40% of which appear only once. The sample comprised peripheral blood. These receptors came from an adult man with Graves' ophthalmopathy.

This chain joins TRBV25-1 and TRBJ1-4; the D is unclear. The CDR3 sequence is 12 residues long. CDR1 MGHDK and CDR2 SYGVNS come from the germline V gene. V lost 8 bases and J lost 8, with 12 bases in between. The CDR3 loop is CASSTLAEKLFF. The CDR3, as DNA: TGTGCCAGCTCCACACTAGCCGAAAAACTGTTTTTT.

V gene TRBV29-1 combines with J gene TRBJ2-5, with D perhaps matching TRBD2 (6 bases). CDR3 size: 14 residues. Germline CDR1 is SQVTM and CDR2 is ANQGSEA. Deletions cut 8 bases from V and 1 base from J, with 17 bases between. CDR3 amino acids: CSLGGSGLQETQYF. The CDR3 bases are TGCAGCTTGGGTGGTAGCGGACTCCAAGAGACCCAGTACTTC.

This clonotype was seen a few times. This sequence joins TRBV6-6 and TRBJ2-5; no firm D call. The CDR3 runs to 12 residues. The V gene lost 5 bases and the J gene lost 5 bases, with 9 bases spanning the gap. Germline V gene data show CDR1 as MNHNY and CDR2 as SVGAGI (reference sequence). CDR3 coding DNA: TGTGCCAGCAGTCCACTGAAGGAGACCCAGTACTTC. As protein: CASSPLKETQYF.

Concerning this clonotype itself: Its ends do not fully match the called genes, so a read error is possible. The rearrangement uses TRBV5-6 and TRBJ1-1; perhaps TRBD1 as D (6 bases). Germline V gene sequence: CDR1 SGHDT, CDR2 YYEEEE. The CDR3 extends over 14 amino acids. In nucleotides, the CDR3 is TGTGTCAGCAGCCCGGACAGAGAAAACACTGAAGCTTTCTTT. It encodes CVSSPDRENTEAFF.

V is TRBV14 and J is TRBJ1-2; 7 bases are shared with TRBD1. Germline loops: CDR1 SGHDN, CDR2 FVKESK. With V trimmed by 3 bases and J by 5 bases, 6 bases remained unmatched. The length of the CDR3 is 14 residues. The CDR3 region is CASSQTPTGYGYTF. The CDR3 DNA follows: TGTGCCAGCAGCCAGACGCCGACAGGGTATGGCTACACCTTC.

The table lists this clonotype with a few counts. The rearrangement joins TRBV6-6 to TRBJ1-1, with D unclear. Deletions cut 2 bases from V and 8 bases from J, with 12 bases between. This CDR3 region has 13 residues. Germline assignment: CDR1 MNHNY and CDR2 SVGAGI (reference sequence). The CDR3 bases are TGTGCCAGCAGTTACCTGACACCCGACGAAGCTTTCTTT. This gives the protein CASSYLTPDEAFF.

This clonotype was counted a few times. The chain uses TRBV4-1 and TRBJ2-7, with D unclear. V was pared by 5 bases and J by 7 bases, with 9 bases between. CDR3 size: 11 residues. Germline loops: CDR1 MGHRA, CDR2 YSYEKL. CDR3: CASSYDGEQYF. CDR3 nucleotides: TGCGCCAGCAGCTACGACGGAGAGCAGTACTTC.

The V and J genes are TRBV9 and TRBJ2-5, with TRBD1 as a possible D gene (5 bases). The CDR3 totals 14 residues. Germline CDR1 reads SGDLS; CDR2 reads YYNGEE. V was shortened by 0 bases and J by 1 base, with 7 bases between the two germline ends. The CDR3 here is CASSVVDSQETQYF. In DNA form, the CDR3 reads TGTGCCAGCAGCGTAGTTGACAGCCAAGAGACCCAGTACTTC.

The rearrangement uses TRBV29-1 and TRBJ2-3; D is possibly TRBD1 (5 bases). The V end lost 6 bases, the J end lost 5 bases, and 12 bases lay between the germline ends. The CDR3 runs to 12 residues. Germline CDR1 and CDR2: SQVTM and ANQGSEA. CDR3 in amino acids: CSVDQGGDTQYF. CDR3 in DNA: TGCAGCGTCGATCAGGGTGGAGATACGCAGTATTTT.

V is TRBV7-9 and J is TRBJ1-2, with 9 bases aligning to TRBD1. The germline V gene has CDR1 SEHNR and CDR2 FQNEAQ (reference sequence). The J segment lost 7 bases and the V segment lost 1 base, leaving 10 bases of the junction unmatched. CDR3 length: 16 residues. CDR3 sequence (DNA): TGTGCCAGCAGCTTAGGCCCCGACAGGGGGATAGTTGGCTACACCTTC. Protein: CASSLGPDRGIVGYTF.

In this sample, this clonotype turned up once. This chain joins TRBV9 and TRBJ2-2, with TRBD2 matching over 7 bases. After removal of 0 bases from V and 3 bases from J, the junction contained 2 bases not matched to a gene. CDR1 and CDR2 (germline): SGDLS, YYNGEE. There are 15 residues in the CDR3. CDR3 sequence reads: CASSVGGGHTGELFF. The CDR3 nucleotides are TGTGCCAGCAGCGTAGGGGGGGGACACACCGGGGAGCTGTTTTTT. Complete variable domain (other parts from reference TRBV9 and TRBJ2-2): DSGVTQTPKHLITATGQRVTLRCSPRSGDLSVYWYQQSLDQGLQFLIQYYNGEERAKGNILERFSAQQFPDLHSELNLSSLELGDSALYFCASSVGGGHTGELFFGEGSRLTVL.

On this clonotype itself: A junction end diverges from the germline sequence, so it may reflect a read error. Written as DNA, the CDR3 is TGTGCCAGCAGTTACTCGGCCGACAGGGGTATGCTGGGTCAGCCCCAGCATTTT. It translates to CASSYSADRGMLGQPQHF. The chain links TRBV10-2 to TRBJ1-5; 8 bases align to TRBD1. The CDR3 runs to 18 residues. Germline V gene data show CDR1 as WSHSY and CDR2 as SAAADI.

Details on this clonotype: Given a much more abundant clone one base away, this may be a read error. The J gene is TRBJ1-2, the V gene TRBV7-9; possibly TRBD1 for D (6 bases). The CDR3 spans 13 residues. Germline CDR1 reads SEHNR; CDR2 reads FQNEAQ (reference sequence). V was cut by 5 bases and J by 8 bases, with 15 bases left in between. DNA for the CDR3: TGTGCCAGCAGCCACCGGAACAGGGAAGGCTACACCTTC. Protein sequence: CASSHRNREGYTF.

This clonotype was counted only a few times. The gene calls are TRBV7-9 and TRBJ1-1, with D possibly matching TRBD1 (6 bases). The CDR3 loop spans 16 amino acids. CDR1 SEHNR and CDR2 FQNEAQ come from the germline V gene (reference sequence). Trimming took 5 bases from V and 1 from J, leaving 17 bases between them. In DNA, the CDR3 is TGTGCCAGCAGCCCCACGACAGGCACCTGGAACACTGAAGCTTTCTTT. Protein sequence: CASSPTTGTWNTEAFF.

The chain recombines TRBV15 with TRBJ2-5; TRBD1 matches at 8 bases. Germline-derived CDR1 and CDR2 are LNHNV and YYDKDF (reference sequence). The CDR3 is made up of 17 amino acids. V lost 0 bases and J lost 5; bases outside the gene matches: 11. The chain's CDR3 is CATSRDFGRGLRETQYF. The DNA for the CDR3 is TGTGCCACCAGCAGAGATTTCGGCAGGGGGCTTCGGGAGACCCAGTACTTC. The entire variable domain, with the rest obtained from reference TRBV15 and TRBJ2-5, is as follows: DAMVIQNPRYQVTQFGKPVTLSCSQTLNHNVMYWYQQKSSQAPKLLFHYYDKDFNNEADTPDNFQSRRPNTSFCFLDIRSPGLGDTAMYLCATSRDFGRGLRETQYFGPGTRLLVL.

This clonotype turned up a few times. The chain employs TRBV19 and TRBJ1-2, with D tentatively TRBD1 (5 bases). The CDR3 consists of 14 residues. The germline V gene has CDR1 LNHDA and CDR2 SQIVND (reference sequence). Trimming took off 4 bases at V and 2 bases at J, with 11 bases between the two ends. For the CDR3, the DNA is TGTGCCAGTAGTACCGGGACCGTAAACTATGGCTACACCTTC. Translation: CASSTGTVNYGYTF. Using reference TRBV19 and TRBJ1-2 for the parts outside the CDR3, the full variable domain is DGGITQSPKYLFRKEGQNVTLSCEQNLNHDAMYWYRQDPGQGLRLIYYSQIVNDFQKGDIAEGYSVSREKKESFPLTVTSAQKNPTAFYLCASSTGTVNYGYTFGSGTRLTVV.

J is TRBJ2-5 and V is TRBV7-3; 10 bases map to TRBD1. The V gene's germline CDR1 is SGHTA and CDR2 FQGTGA. V lost 0 bases and J lost 5; bases outside the gene matches: 3. This CDR3 contains 15 residues. The CDR3 DNA reads as TGTGCCAGCAGCTTAACGTGGACAGGGGGGGAGACCCAGTACTTC. It is translated as CASSLTWTGGETQYF.

Points on this clonotype: Since a much larger clone is just one base distant, this may be a read error. V and J are TRBV20-1 and TRBJ1-2; D uncertain. Trimming stripped 6 bases from V and 0 bases from J, with 8 bases between. The CDR3 has 12 residues. Looked up from germline, CDR1 is DFQATT and CDR2 is SNEGSKA (reference sequence). The CDR3 bases are TGCAGTGCCGAGAGATCTAACTATGGCTACACCTTC. Encoded protein: CSAERSNYGYTF.

This clonotype was counted many times. Compared with germline, one end of the junction differs, possibly owing to a read error. The chain carries TRBV15 and TRBJ2-7; no definite D call. There are 11 residues in the CDR3. The germline gives CDR1 LNHNV, CDR2 YYDKDF (reference sequence). The chain's CDR3 is CATSKASTVDF. The CDR3 region has the DNA TGTGCCACCAGCAAAGCCTCTACGGTGGACTTC. Supplemented by reference TRBV15 and TRBJ2-7, the full variable domain reads DAMVIQNPRYQVTQFGKPVTLSCSQTLNHNVMYWYQQKSSQAPKLLFHYYDKDFNNEADTPDNFQSRRPNTSFCFLDIRSPGLGDTAMYLCATSKASTVDFGPGTRLTVT.

The V call is TRBV7-9, the J call TRBJ2-1; 9 positions match TRBD1. The CDR3 totals 14 residues. The J segment lost 7 bases and the V segment lost 1 base, leaving 2 bases of the junction unmatched. From germline, CDR1 is SEHNR and CDR2 FQNEAQ (reference sequence). The CDR3 bases are TGTGCCAGCAGCTTAGGGGACAGGGTAAATGAGCAGTTCTTC. Its translation: CASSLGDRVNEQFF.

The CDR3, as DNA: TGCAGTGCTAGACGGGAGGGCCGATACGAGCAGTACTTC. Encoded protein: CSARREGRYEQYF. The chain is built from TRBV20-1 and TRBJ2-7; the match to TRBD2 covers 8 bases. Trimming took 2 bases from V and 4 from J; bases not matched to a gene: 4. In germline, CDR1 is DFQATT, CDR2 SNEGSKA (reference sequence). The CDR3 runs 13 residues.

V is TRBV29-1 and J is TRBJ2-7; D gene unclear. V was cut by 0 bases and J by 3 bases, with 12 bases left in between. Germline V lookup: CDR1 SQVTM, CDR2 ANQGSEA. This CDR3 has 14 amino acids. Here the CDR3 DNA reads TGCAGCGTTGAAGATCGAGAGAGATACTACGAGCAGTACTTC. Its protein is CSVEDRERYYEQYF.

The chain employs TRBV29-1 and TRBJ2-5; possible D gene TRBD1, 5 bases. The length of the CDR3 is 14 residues. V gave up 5 bases and J gave up 1 base, with 14 bases separating them. Germline CDR1 and CDR2: SQVTM and ANQGSEA. The CDR3 spells CSVHGQGGQETQYF. CDR3 coding DNA: TGCAGCGTTCATGGCCAGGGCGGCCAAGAGACCCAGTACTTC.

This clonotype has ten or more counts. V gene TRBV5-1 combines with J gene TRBJ2-7; 9 positions agree with TRBD2. The V segment lost 5 bases and the J segment 7 bases; nucleotides outside the gene matches: 10. Germline V lookup: CDR1 SGHRS, CDR2 YFSETQ. The CDR3 sequence is 14 residues long. This CDR3 reads CASRLTSGYSEQYF. CDR3 coding DNA: TGCGCCAGCAGGTTGACTAGCGGATACTCGGAGCAGTACTTC.

This clonotype was counted many times. V usage is TRBV29-1 and J usage is TRBJ2-7; D may be TRBD1 (6 bases). Germline loops: CDR1 SQVTM, CDR2 ANQGSEA. Trimming removed 0 bases from V and 6 bases from J, with 9 bases in between. This CDR3 is built from 12 residues. CDR3 nucleotide sequence: TGCAGCGTTGAAGATCAGGGGATCGAGCAGTACTTC. Protein sequence: CSVEDQGIEQYF.

This chain uses TRBV19 with TRBJ1-5; D is possibly TRBD1 (5 bases). This CDR3 has 15 residues. V was shortened by 1 base and J by 3 bases, with 10 bases between the two germline ends. CDR1 LNHDA and CDR2 SQIVND come from the germline V gene (reference sequence). The CDR3 protein is CASSIGAGPNQPQHF. The CDR3 nucleotides are TGTGCCAGTAGTATAGGTGCAGGGCCCAATCAGCCCCAGCATTTT.

This clonotype has ten or more counts. This rearrangement joins TRBV12-3 or TRBV12-4 to TRBJ2-5, with D perhaps TRBD2 (5 bases). CDR3 size: 13 residues. The V end was cut by 7 bases, the J end by 5 bases, with 14 bases between. CDR3 nucleotide sequence: TGTGCCAGCACCGCCACTAGGGAGGAGACCCAGTACTTC. Its translation: CASTATREETQYF.